Below, 15 T cell receptor beta chains from the same sample are listed, as sequenced in a study of blood T cells in healthy people across ages. A second PCR, run for roughly 7 to 12 cycles, used a sample-barcoded 5' primer plus a J-beta primer mix. MiXCR was run by TCRdb on the 5' RACE reads, yielding one entry per CDR3 protein. In the table there are about 580,000 distinct CDR3 sequences, 45% to 55% of which are singletons. The source material was blood. The receptor set was obtained from an elderly man in good health.

Details on this clonotype: The germline gene is not matched at one end of the junction; a read error may be the cause. The rearrangement uses TRBV20-1 and TRBJ2-6, with D hard to call. Germline V gives CDR1 DFQATT, CDR2 SNEGSKA (reference sequence). The CDR3 consists of 14 residues. CDR3 sequence: CSVRVETGANVLTF. In nucleotides, the CDR3 is TGCAGTGTTAGAGTGGAAACCGGGGCCAACGTCCTGACTTTC.

A note on this clonotype: A junction end diverges from the germline sequence, so it may reflect a read error. This chain uses TRBV7-7 with TRBJ2-2; 11 nucleotides match TRBD1. The CDR3 totals 15 residues. Germline lookup yields CDR1 SSHAT and CDR2 FNYEAQ (reference sequence). CDR3 sequence: CASSADRGLTGELFF. CDR3 coding DNA: TGTGCTAGCAGCGCGGACAGGGGGCTGACCGGGGAGCTGTTTTTT.

The rearrangement uses TRBV7-2 and TRBJ2-1; possibly TRBD1 for D (6 bases). V was clipped by 3 bases and J by 8 bases, with 17 bases between them. In germline, CDR1 is SGHTA, CDR2 FQGNSA. CDR3 length: 15 residues. CDR3 residues: CASSFPQAGAHEQFF. CDR3 nucleotide sequence: TGTGCCAGCAGCTTCCCGCAGGCAGGGGCACATGAGCAGTTCTTC. Drawing the rest from reference TRBV7-2 and TRBJ2-1, the complete variable domain is GAGVSQSPSNKVTEKGKDVELRCDPISGHTALYWYRQSLGQGLEFLIYFQGNSAPDKSGLPSDRFSAERTGGSVSTLTIQRTQQEDSAVYLCASSFPQAGAHEQFFGPGTRLTVL.

This sequence joins TRBV2 and TRBJ2-2; a weak D match, TRBD1 (6 bases). Trimming removed 5 bases at V and 0 bases at J, with 10 bases between. The CDR3 contains 15 residues. CDR1 is SNHLY, CDR2 FYNNEI, per germline. This chain's CDR3 is CASSRTDANTGELFF. In DNA form, the CDR3 reads TGTGCCAGCAGTCGGACAGACGCGAACACCGGGGAGCTGTTTTTT. The variable domain in full, completed from reference TRBV2 and TRBJ2-2, reads EPEVTQTPSHQVTQMGQEVILRCVPISNHLYFYWYRQILGQKVEFLVSFYNNEISEKSEIFDDQFSVERPDGSNFTLKIRSTKLEDSAMYFCASSRTDANTGELFFGEGSRLTVL.

This clonotype occurred a few times. The V and J genes are TRBV9 and TRBJ2-5; D uncertain. V was pared by 1 base and J by 2 bases, with 9 bases between. The CDR3 runs to 14 residues. Germline CDR1 is SGDLS and CDR2 is YYNGEE. The CDR3 is CASSVTSGQETQYF. The CDR3 nucleotides read TGTGCCAGCAGCGTAACCTCCGGGCAAGAGACCCAGTACTTC. Using reference TRBV9 and TRBJ2-5 for the parts outside the CDR3, the full variable domain is DSGVTQTPKHLITATGQRVTLRCSPRSGDLSVYWYQQSLDQGLQFLIQYYNGEERAKGNILERFSAQQFPDLHSELNLSSLELGDSALYFCASSVTSGQETQYFGPGTRLLVL.

The rearrangement uses TRBV4-3 and TRBJ2-1, with D possibly called TRBD1 or TRBD2 (5 bases each). The CDR3 spans 16 residues. The ends were cut back, 4 bases at V and 13 bases at J, with 26 bases in the middle. Germline loops: CDR1 LGHNA, CDR2 YSLEER. Here the CDR3 DNA reads TGCGCCAGCAGCCTTATCTCAACCGGGACCCCAGGGACCCAGTTCTTC. Its protein is CASSLISTGTPGTQFF.

This clonotype was detected only a few times. One end of the junction fails to match germline, which may point to a read error. The rearrangement uses TRBV7-9 and TRBJ1-2, with D unclear. The CDR3 extends over 16 amino acids. Germline CDR1 and CDR2: SEHNR and FQNEAQ (reference sequence). This CDR3 is CASSFSEVVPNYGYTF. The CDR3 DNA follows: TGTGCCAGCAGCTTTAGCGAGGTCGTGCCTAATTATGGCTACACCTTC. Combining the CDR3 with reference TRBV7-9 and TRBJ1-2 gives the whole variable domain DTGVSQNPRHKITKRGQNVTFRCDPISEHNRLYWYRQTLGQGPEFLTYFQNEAQLEKSRLLSDRFSAERPKGSFSTLEIQRTEQGDSAMYLCASSFSEVVPNYGYTFGSGTRLTVV.

The V gene is TRBV20-1, the J gene TRBJ1-4, with D possibly TRBD1 on 6 matching bases. The CDR3 runs to 13 residues. The V end was cut by 7 bases, the J end by 6 bases, with 15 bases between. CDR1 DFQATT and CDR2 SNEGSKA come from the germline V gene (reference sequence). CDR3 sequence: CSVQGGGDEKLFF. The CDR3 DNA sequence: TGCAGTGTTCAAGGGGGGGGAGATGAAAAACTGTTTTTT.

The chain has TRBV30 and TRBJ2-1, with no clear D. Trimming took off 1 base at V and 3 bases at J, with 10 bases between the two ends. CDR3 length: 14 amino acids. Germline V gene lookup returns CDR1 GTSNPN and CDR2 SVGIG (reference sequence). The DNA of the CDR3 is TGTGCCTGGAGTGACCAATGGGGCTACAATGAGCAGTTCTTC. The encoded protein is CAWSDQWGYNEQFF.

The chain joins TRBV30 to TRBJ1-2; possibly TRBD1 for D (6 bases). Trimming took 2 bases from V and 7 from J, leaving 11 bases between them. CDR3 length: 12 residues. Germline V gene data show CDR1 as GTSNPN and CDR2 as SVGIG (reference sequence). The CDR3 DNA is TGTGCCTGGAGTTCGACAGGTATTGGCTACACCTTC. Encoded protein: CAWSSTGIGYTF.

This clonotype came up many times. A much larger clone lies one base from this, so it may be a read error. This rearrangement joins TRBV6-5 to TRBJ2-5; TRBD2 aligns across 12 bases. The CDR3 is made up of 15 amino acids. V lost 6 bases to trimming and J lost 11 bases; unmatched junction nucleotides: 13. CDR1 MNHEY and CDR2 SVGAGI come from the germline V gene. As DNA, the CDR3 is TGTGCCAGCAGCCCCGCCGGGACTAGCGGGTTTAAGCAGTACTTC. Translated: CASSPAGTSGFKQYF.

The chain has TRBV5-6 and TRBJ2-5, with TRBD1 matching 7 bases. TRBJ2-7 matches the DNA end more closely, so the J call is doubtful. CDR1 is SGHDT, CDR2 YYEEEE, per germline. The CDR3 has 15 amino acids. DNA of the CDR3: TGTGCCAGCAGCGCTGTGCCAGGGGGTGTGAGCGAGCAGTACTTC. This encodes CASSAVPGGVSEQYF.

The chain has TRBV7-9 and TRBJ2-2, with 11 bases matching TRBD1. The CDR3 covers 16 residues. Germline CDR1 reads SEHNR; CDR2 reads FQNEAQ (reference sequence). V shed 5 bases, J shed 4 bases, and the junction held 6 bases outside the gene matches. The CDR3 loop is CASSAMGTGGTGELFF. Here the CDR3 DNA reads TGTGCCAGCAGCGCTATGGGGACAGGGGGCACCGGGGAGCTGTTTTTT.

V is TRBV20-1 and J is TRBJ2-3; 7 bases line up with TRBD2. V lost 3 bases, J lost 0 bases, and 3 bases stayed unmatched. Germline V gives CDR1 DFQATT, CDR2 SNEGSKA (reference sequence). CDR3 length: 14 amino acids. The CDR3 bases are TGCAGTGCTAGTAGAGCGGGGAGCACAGATACGCAGTATTTT. This gives the protein CSASRAGSTDTQYF.

The CDR3 is CSVYNRGAGGTQYF. Here the CDR3 DNA reads TGCAGCGTGTATAACAGGGGCGCGGGGGGTACGCAGTATTTT. The rearrangement uses TRBV29-1 and TRBJ2-3; TRBD2 is a possible D gene (8 bases). Between the trimmed V and J ends, which lost 6 bases and 8 bases, there was a span of 21 bases. Germline V lookup: CDR1 SQVTM, CDR2 ANQGSEA. The CDR3 runs 14 residues.